This entry concerns a single TCR beta chain. The germline V and J ends were trimmed by 1 base and 5 bases, with 12 bases remaining between them. The CDR3 runs 15 residues. The germline CDR1 and CDR2 sequences are MNHEY and SVGEGT. Libraries were prepared by immunoSEQ multiplex PCR; TCRdb keeps only in-frame clonotypes and omits some of them. Of some 98,000 clones listed, roughly 84% are singletons. The source of the sample is a study of blood T cell repertoires in COVID-19. The rearrangement joins TRBV6-2 or TRBV6-3 to TRBJ1-5, with D tentatively TRBD1 (5 bases). This TCR was sampled from a man aged 55 to 70 with acute or convalescent COVID-19. The material sequenced was peripheral blood. In DNA, the CDR3 is TGTGCCAGCAGTTACTATGGAGGGGACCATCAGCCCCAGCATTTT. Its protein is CASSYYGGDHQPQHF.